The 31 T cell receptor beta chains reported below all come from one sample, sequenced in a study of CD8 T cell repertoires and HIV-1 epitope variants. These receptors' targets are unknown. Here immunoSEQ multiplex PCR was the method, and the copy in TCRdb shows in-frame clones only, minus some. The table lists about 2,600 clones, around 65% of them singletons. Sequenced sample: cultured CD8+ T cells derived from PBMCs. The receptors were gathered from a male donor with HIV.

The chain recombines TRBV2 with TRBJ2-7, with TRBD1 matching 8 bases. With V trimmed by 5 bases and J by 3 bases, 9 bases remained unmatched. The germline V gene encodes CDR1 SNHLY and CDR2 FYNNEI. The CDR3 is 15 amino acids. The CDR3 loop is CASSHGQGKGYEQYF. CDR3 bases: TGTGCCAGCAGTCACGGACAGGGAAAAGGCTACGAGCAGTACTTC.

The sample holds a few counts of this clone. The J gene is TRBJ1-2, the V gene TRBV14; no reliable D call. V lost 4 bases and J 6 bases, leaving 18 bases between the germline ends. The CDR3 runs to 15 residues. The germline V gene has CDR1 SGHDN and CDR2 FVKESK. CDR3 amino acids: CASSLVTAPRDGYTF. The CDR3 nucleotides read TGTGCCAGCAGCCTAGTAACAGCGCCAAGGGATGGCTACACCTTC.

This rearrangement joins TRBV5-5 to TRBJ2-1; D tentatively fits TRBD1 or TRBD2 (5 bases each). The CDR3 spans 15 residues. V lost 4 bases, J lost 7 bases, and 18 bases lay in between. Germline CDR1 is SGHKS and CDR2 is YYEKEE (reference sequence). For the CDR3, the DNA is TGTGCCAGCAGCGCCGACCCCCAGAGGGGTAATGAGCAGTTCTTC. Translating it yields CASSADPQRGNEQFF. The complete variable domain, with remaining parts taken from reference TRBV5-5 and TRBJ2-1, reads DAGVTQSPTHLIKTRGQQVTLRCSPISGHKSVSWYQQVLGQGPQFIFQYYEKEERGRGNFPDRFSARQFPNYSSELNVNALLLGDSALYLCASSADPQRGNEQFFGPGTRLTVL.

The chain joins TRBV15 to TRBJ2-1; 10 bases match TRBD1. The V gene's germline CDR1 is LNHNV and CDR2 YYDKDF (reference sequence). CDR3 length: 13 amino acids. J was trimmed by 7 bases and V by 7 bases; bases with no gene match: 4. CDR3 DNA sequence: TGTGCCACCACCCTGGACAGGGGGAATGAGCAGTTCTTC. Amino acids: CATTLDRGNEQFF.

This chain links TRBV4-1 with TRBJ2-7; D not resolved. The CDR3 consists of 8 residues. Germline values: CDR1 MGHRA, CDR2 YSYEKL. CDR3 DNA: TGCGCCAGCAGCCAAGAGTCGGTC. It is translated as CASSQESV.

The V gene is TRBV2, the J gene TRBJ2-1; D is possibly TRBD2 (7 bases). Trimming removed 6 bases from V and 3 bases from J, with 18 bases in between. This CDR3 is 16 amino acids long. Germline values: CDR1 SNHLY, CDR2 FYNNEI. As DNA, the CDR3 is TGTGCCAGCAGAGGGGGGAGCGGGACCCGCTACAATGAGCAGTTCTTC. Amino acid sequence: CASRGGSGTRYNEQFF.

V is TRBV28 and J is TRBJ2-3; the D is unclear. Germline V gives CDR1 MDHEN, CDR2 SYDVKM. The CDR3 length is 12 residues. V was trimmed by 5 bases and J by 5 bases, leaving 8 bases between them. CDR3 bases: TGTGCCAGCAGTCAGACTGTAGATACGCAGTATTTT. The encoded protein is CASSQTVDTQYF.

This clone was counted between two and nine times. The gene calls are TRBV2 and TRBJ1-4, with D unclear. Per germline, CDR1 SNHLY and CDR2 FYNNEI. This CDR3 comprises 16 residues. V was trimmed by 5 bases and J by 6 bases, leaving 19 bases between them. The CDR3, as DNA: TGTGCCAGCAGTATGGGCTCACAGAGAAGGGATGAAAAACTGTTTTTT. As protein: CASSMGSQRRDEKLFF.

The CDR3 loop is CASSLDSGLDEQFF. The DNA of the CDR3 is TGTGCCAGCAGCTTGGATAGCGGGTTGGATGAGCAGTTCTTC. The chain combines TRBV5-8 with TRBJ2-1; 7 bases map to TRBD2. Per germline, CDR1 SGHTS and CDR2 YDEGEE. The CDR3 consists of 14 residues. After removal of 0 bases from V and 8 bases from J, the junction contained 5 bases not matched to a gene. Complete variable domain (other parts from reference TRBV5-8 and TRBJ2-1): EAGVTQSPTHLIKTRGQQATLRCSPISGHTSVYWYQQALGLGLQFLLWYDEGEERNRGNFPPRFSGRQFPNYSSELNVNALELEDSALYLCASSLDSGLDEQFFGPGTRLTVL.

The V call is TRBV19, the J call TRBJ1-2, with D perhaps TRBD1 (6 bases). Trimming took off 8 bases at V and 4 bases at J, with 17 bases between the two ends. Per germline, CDR1 LNHDA and CDR2 SQIVND (reference sequence). This CDR3 contains 14 residues. DNA of the CDR3: TGTGCCAGTTCGTATCCCGGAGGGGGCTATGGCTACACCTTC. It specifies CASSYPGGGYGYTF.

The chain employs TRBV9 and TRBJ1-4; D is undetermined. CDR1 and CDR2 from the germline V gene are SGDLS and YYNGEE. V lost 3 bases, J lost 3 bases, and 12 bases lay in between. The CDR3 length is 15 residues. This CDR3 reads CASSARLSANEKLFF. CDR3 DNA sequence: TGTGCCAGCAGCGCCCGACTATCAGCTAATGAAAAACTGTTTTTT. Drawing the rest from reference TRBV9 and TRBJ1-4, the complete variable domain is DSGVTQTPKHLITATGQRVTLRCSPRSGDLSVYWYQQSLDQGLQFLIQYYNGEERAKGNILERFSAQQFPDLHSELNLSSLELGDSALYFCASSARLSANEKLFFGSGTQLSVL.

The chain has TRBV4-3 and TRBJ2-1; TRBD2 agrees at 8 bases. The V and J ends lost 3 bases and 5 bases, in that order; junction bases with no gene match: 3. Germline CDR1 reads LGHNA; CDR2 reads YSLEER. The CDR3 contains 14 residues. CDR3 in amino acids: CASSQYSGDNEQFF. CDR3 sequence (DNA): TGCGCCAGCAGCCAGTATAGCGGGGACAATGAGCAGTTCTTC.

The chain carries TRBV28 and TRBJ1-4; a weak D match, TRBD1 (5 bases). Looked up from germline, CDR1 is MDHEN and CDR2 is SYDVKM. The CDR3 contains 13 residues. Trimming left V 5 bases short and J 7 bases short, with 11 bases between. Here the CDR3 DNA reads TGTGCCAGCAGTCCGCCTGGGGGTGAAAAACTGTTTTTT. This codes for CASSPPGGEKLFF.

This clone was found a few times. This sequence joins TRBV11-3 and TRBJ2-7, with D unresolved. Germline V gene data show CDR1 as SGHNT and CDR2 as YENEEA. CDR3 length: 13 residues. Deletions cut 2 bases from V and 5 bases from J, with 10 bases between. The CDR3 here is CASSLTRWDEQYF. CDR3 coding DNA: TGTGCCAGCAGCTTAACACGGTGGGACGAGCAGTACTTC. The full variable domain, in which reference TRBV11-3 and TRBJ2-7 provide the parts outside the CDR3, is EAGVVQSPRYKIIEKKQPVAFWCNPISGHNTLYWYLQNLGQGPELLIRYENEEAVDDSQLPKDRFSAERLKGVDSTLKIQPAELGDSAVYLCASSLTRWDEQYFGPGTRLTVT.

The V and J genes are TRBV9 and TRBJ2-3; perhaps TRBD2 as D (5 bases). The ends were cut back, 3 bases at V and 0 bases at J, with 11 bases in the middle. Looked up from germline, CDR1 is SGDLS and CDR2 is YYNGEE. The CDR3 has 15 amino acids. The CDR3, as DNA: TGTGCCAGCAGCGACCCGGGAAGTAGCACAGATACGCAGTATTTT. It translates to CASSDPGSSTDTQYF.

The chain has TRBV19 and TRBJ2-7; weak D call: TRBD2 (6 bases). This CDR3 is 14 amino acids long. The ends were cut back, 0 bases at V and 2 bases at J, with 8 bases in the middle. Germline lookup yields CDR1 LNHDA and CDR2 SQIVND (reference sequence). The CDR3 DNA sequence: TGTGCCAGTAGTATAGAAGGAGGGCCCTACGAGCAGTACTTC. Residues: CASSIEGGPYEQYF.

The chain has TRBV25-1 and TRBJ1-1; D uncertain. Germline V gene data show CDR1 as MGHDK and CDR2 as SYGVNS. CDR3 length: 16 amino acids. Trimming removed 0 bases at V and 0 bases at J, with 11 bases between. For the CDR3, the DNA is TGTGCCAGCAGTGAATACGGTGCCCCCATGAACACTGAAGCTTTCTTT. It codes for CASSEYGAPMNTEAFF. Full variable domain (missing parts from reference TRBV25-1 and TRBJ1-1): EADIYQTPRYLVIGTGKKITLECSQTMGHDKMYWYQQDPGMELHLIHYSYGVNSTEKGDLSSESTVSRIRTEHFPLTLESARPSHTSQYLCASSEYGAPMNTEAFFGQGTRLTVV.

CDR3 sequence: CASSGTGYEQYF. CDR3 in DNA: TGTGCCAGCAGCGGGACAGGCTACGAGCAGTACTTC. V gene TRBV6-1 combines with J gene TRBJ2-7; 8 nucleotides agree with TRBD1. Germline V lookup: CDR1 MNHNS, CDR2 SASEGT. V trimming: 6 bases; J trimming: 3 bases; junction bases outside the gene matches: 1. The CDR3 contains 12 residues.

The chain links TRBV19 to TRBJ1-5, with D tentatively TRBD1 (5 bases). Germline V gene lookup returns CDR1 LNHDA and CDR2 SQIVND (reference sequence). V was shortened by 3 bases and J by 2 bases, with 11 bases between the two germline ends. CDR3 size: 15 residues. The CDR3 sequence is CASSMTQGGNQPQHF. CDR3 coding DNA: TGTGCCAGTAGTATGACGCAGGGTGGCAATCAGCCCCAGCATTTT.

The rearrangement uses TRBV6-1 and TRBJ2-7; no reliable D call. Per germline, CDR1 MNHNS and CDR2 SASEGT. This CDR3 has 11 amino acids. The ends were cut back, 8 bases at V and 2 bases at J, with 7 bases in the middle. The CDR3 spells CASGLAYEQYF. The CDR3 DNA sequence: TGTGCCAGCGGCCTAGCCTACGAGCAGTACTTC.

The chain uses TRBV7-2 and TRBJ2-5; 9 positions agree with TRBD2. This CDR3 comprises 15 residues. Germline V CDR1 and CDR2: SGHTA, FQGNSA. The trim removed 5 bases at V and 5 bases at J, leaving 9 bases unmatched. DNA of the CDR3: TGTGCCAGCAGCCCGGCGGGAGGGCGGGACGAGACCCAGTACTTC. This codes for CASSPAGGRDETQYF.

CDR3 sequence reads: CASSLDRGLGGYTF. CDR3 in DNA: TGTGCCAGCAGCTTGGACAGGGGGCTTGGTGGCTACACCTTC. V usage is TRBV5-8 and J usage is TRBJ1-2, with TRBD1 identical over 9 bases. The CDR3 is made up of 14 amino acids. Losses at the gene ends were 0 bases for V and 7 bases for J; bases not matched to a gene: 4. In germline, CDR1 is SGHTS, CDR2 YDEGEE.

The chain is built from TRBV30 and TRBJ1-5; D is possibly TRBD1 (5 bases). V lost 2 bases, J lost 5 bases, and 10 bases lay in between. CDR3 length: 13 amino acids. In germline, CDR1 is GTSNPN, CDR2 SVGIG (reference sequence). The CDR3 sequence: CAWSPRGDQPQHF. The CDR3 nucleotides are TGTGCCTGGAGTCCCCGGGGGGATCAGCCCCAGCATTTT.

In its sample, this clone was seen a few times. The chain combines TRBV14 with TRBJ2-6; possible D gene TRBD2, 5 bases. Trimming removed 0 bases at V and 2 bases at J, with 14 bases between. This CDR3 contains 18 residues. Germline CDR1 reads SGHDN; CDR2 reads FVKESK. CDR3 bases: TGTGCCAGCAGCCAAGAAACGGGGAGATCGGCTGGGGCCAACGTCCTGACTTTC. Amino acid sequence: CASSQETGRSAGANVLTF.

The chain recombines TRBV4-2 with TRBJ2-1, with D possibly being TRBD1 (6 bases). Germline assignment: CDR1 LGHNA and CDR2 YNFKEQ. The CDR3 has 17 residues. V lost 3 bases, J lost 0 bases, and 15 bases lay in between. The CDR3 DNA is TGTGCCAGCAGCCACTCTCAGCTAGGGGGCTCCTACAATGAGCAGTTCTTC. Amino acids: CASSHSQLGGSYNEQFF.

CDR3 residues: CASSLAAAYEQYF. The CDR3 nucleotides read TGTGCCAGCAGCTTGGCGGCGGCCTACGAGCAGTACTTC. The chain carries TRBV7-9 and TRBJ2-7; no reliable D call. Germline-derived CDR1 and CDR2 are SEHNR and FQNEAQ (reference sequence). Trimming stripped 3 bases from V and 2 bases from J, with 8 bases between. There are 13 residues in the CDR3.

V gene TRBV19 combines with J gene TRBJ2-3, with D possibly matching TRBD2 (6 bases). The CDR3 covers 14 residues. The germline V gene has CDR1 LNHDA and CDR2 SQIVND (reference sequence). Trimming left V 8 bases short and J 2 bases short, with 14 bases between. CDR3 region: CASRSAGNTDTQYF. CDR3 DNA: TGTGCCAGTCGGTCAGCGGGTAACACAGATACGCAGTATTTT. The full variable domain, in which reference TRBV19 and TRBJ2-3 provide the parts outside the CDR3, is DGGITQSPKYLFRKEGQNVTLSCEQNLNHDAMYWYRQDPGQGLRLIYYSQIVNDFQKGDIAEGYSVSREKKESFPLTVTSAQKNPTAFYLCASRSAGNTDTQYFGPGTRLTVL.

The chain joins TRBV28 to TRBJ2-1, with D possibly TRBD1 on 6 matching bases. Per the germline V gene, CDR1 is MDHEN and CDR2 is SYDVKM. This CDR3 has 14 residues. Between the trimmed V and J ends, which lost 3 bases and 8 bases, there was a span of 14 bases. The CDR3 spells CASSLAGAFDEQFF. The CDR3 region has the DNA TGTGCCAGCAGTTTGGCAGGGGCATTCGATGAGCAGTTCTTC. Together with reference TRBV28 and TRBJ2-1, the CDR3 gives the full variable domain: DVKVTQSSRYLVKRTGEKVFLECVQDMDHENMFWYRQDPGLGLRLIYFSYDVKMKEKGDIPEGYSVSREKKERFSLILESASTNQTSMYLCASSLAGAFDEQFFGPGTRLTVL.

The chain carries TRBV9 and TRBJ2-1; D tentatively fits TRBD1 or TRBD2 (6 bases each). CDR3 length: 15 residues. Trimming cost V 3 bases and J 7 bases, with 17 bases left between them. Per germline, CDR1 SGDLS and CDR2 YYNGEE. CDR3 loop: CASSGESGGRNEQFF. DNA for the CDR3: TGTGCCAGCAGCGGAGAGTCCGGGGGCCGGAATGAGCAGTTCTTC. Filled out from reference TRBV9 and TRBJ2-1, the complete variable domain reads DSGVTQTPKHLITATGQRVTLRCSPRSGDLSVYWYQQSLDQGLQFLIQYYNGEERAKGNILERFSAQQFPDLHSELNLSSLELGDSALYFCASSGESGGRNEQFFGPGTRLTVL.

This rearrangement joins TRBV5-6 to TRBJ2-2; no firm D call. CDR3 size: 12 residues. V lost 2 bases and J 2 bases, leaving 1 base between the germline ends. Germline V lookup: CDR1 SGHDT, CDR2 YYEEEE. Here the CDR3 reads CASSLNTGELFF. As DNA, the CDR3 is TGTGCCAGCAGCTTAAACACCGGGGAGCTGTTTTTT.

This clone has a single count. The genes are TRBV14 and TRBJ1-2; a weak D match, TRBD1 (6 bases). CDR1 and CDR2 from the germline V gene are SGHDN and FVKESK. Trimming took off 0 bases at V and 3 bases at J, with 11 bases between the two ends. This CDR3 has 15 residues. CDR3 DNA sequence: TGTGCCAGCAGCCAAGATGAGGGGGGTTACTATGGCTACACCTTC. Translation: CASSQDEGGYYGYTF.